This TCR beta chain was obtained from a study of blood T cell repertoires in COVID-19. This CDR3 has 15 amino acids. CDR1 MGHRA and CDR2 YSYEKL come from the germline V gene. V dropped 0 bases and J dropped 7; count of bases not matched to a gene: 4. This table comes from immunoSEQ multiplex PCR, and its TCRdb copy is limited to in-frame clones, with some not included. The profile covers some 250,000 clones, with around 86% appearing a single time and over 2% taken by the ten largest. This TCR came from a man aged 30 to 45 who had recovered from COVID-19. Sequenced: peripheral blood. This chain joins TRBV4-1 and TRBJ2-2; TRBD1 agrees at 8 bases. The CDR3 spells CASSQETGEYGELFF. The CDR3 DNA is TGCGCCAGCAGCCAAGAGACAGGGGAGTACGGGGAGCTGTTTTTT.